These T cell receptor beta chains were read from a single sample in a study of response to subunit inactivated influenza vaccine. TCRdb independently ran MiXCR on the RT-PCR reads; one entry per CDR3 protein. This sample has roughly 160,000 distinct CDR3 sequences; approximately 11% occur once, and the top ten carry 35% to 40%. Material: CD8+ T cells sorted from PBMCs, obtained 23 months after vaccination. The receptors come from a man between 50 and 70 years old who received an inactivated influenza vaccine. The CDR3 runs from the conserved cysteine through the conserved F or W. D genes are given only for firm matches. Expanded clones are given a class, and other clones once, few, many or no size at all.

CDR3aa: CSARTREGTLSYEQYF
CDR3nt: TGCAGTGCTAGGACCCGCGAGGGGACCCTCTCCTACGAGCAGTACTTC
v_gene: TRBV20-1
abundance: few
j_gene: TRBJ2-7
d_gene: .

CDR3aa: CASGTSGEGTDTQYF
CDR3nt: TGTGCCAGCGGGACTAGCGGGGAGGGCACAGATACGCAGTATTTT
v_gene: TRBV11-1
abundance: .
j_gene: TRBJ2-3
d_gene: TRBD2

CDR3aa: CATSRLHPGAEPITDTQYF
CDR3nt: TGTGCCACCAGCAGATTGCACCCAGGAGCTGAACCCATCACAGATACGCAGTATTTT
v_gene: TRBV15
abundance: .
j_gene: TRBJ2-3
d_gene: .

CDR3aa: CASRPTSGRPNEQFF
CDR3nt: TGTGCCAGCAGGCCGACTAGCGGGAGGCCCAATGAGCAGTTCTTC
v_gene: TRBV2
abundance: .
j_gene: TRBJ2-1
d_gene: TRBD2

CDR3aa: CASSALISGTDTQYF
CDR3nt: TGTGCCAGCAGCGCCCTGATCTCTGGCACAGATACGCAGTATTTT
v_gene: TRBV9
abundance: .
j_gene: TRBJ2-3
d_gene: .

CDR3aa: CAWSVGSNQPQHF
CDR3nt: TGTGCCTGGAGTGTAGGGTCCAATCAGCCCCAGCATTTT
v_gene: TRBV30
abundance: .
j_gene: TRBJ1-5
d_gene: .

CDR3aa: CASRYRFDTDTQYF
CDR3nt: TGTGCCAGCAGGTACAGGTTTGACACAGATACGCAGTATTTT
v_gene: TRBV5-5
abundance: .
j_gene: TRBJ2-3
d_gene: .

CDR3aa: CASSYNLDRTDTQYF
CDR3nt: TGTGCCAGCAGCTATAATCTGGACAGAACAGATACGCAGTATTTT
v_gene: TRBV7-2
abundance: few
j_gene: TRBJ2-3
d_gene: .

CDR3aa: CASSQEFGGVDGYTF
CDR3nt: TGTGCCAGCAGCCAAGAGTTTGGGGGAGTAGATGGCTACACCTTC
v_gene: TRBV4-2
abundance: .
j_gene: TRBJ1-2
d_gene: .

CDR3aa: CASSQDHWQGETDTQYF
CDR3nt: TGCGCCAGCAGCCAAGATCATTGGCAGGGGGAAACAGATACGCAGTATTTT
v_gene: TRBV4-3
abundance: .
j_gene: TRBJ2-3
d_gene: TRBD1

CDR3aa: CATSRALGLLETQYF
CDR3nt: TGTGCCACCAGCAGAGCTCTTGGACTCCTAGAGACCCAGTACTTC
v_gene: TRBV15
abundance: .
j_gene: TRBJ2-5
d_gene: .

CDR3aa: CASSNRGSSSYNEQFF
CDR3nt: TGTGCCAGCAGCAACCGCGGGAGCAGCTCCTACAATGAGCAGTTCTTC
v_gene: TRBV21-1
abundance: .
j_gene: TRBJ2-1
d_gene: .

CDR3aa: CSASTGGERYSNQPQHF
CDR3nt: TGCAGTGCTTCGACAGGGGGCGAGAGGTATAGCAATCAGCCCCAGCATTTT
v_gene: TRBV20-1
abundance: few
j_gene: TRBJ1-5
d_gene: TRBD1

CDR3aa: CASSYLLLAPGELFF
CDR3nt: TGTGCCAGCAGTTACCTATTACTAGCGCCCGGGGAGCTGTTTTTT
v_gene: TRBV6-2/TRBV6-3
abundance: few
j_gene: TRBJ2-2
d_gene: TRBD2

CDR3aa: CASSLRPSGPELFF
CDR3nt: TGTGCCAGCAGCCTACGTCCCTCAGGGCCGGAGCTGTTTTTT
v_gene: TRBV12-3/TRBV12-4
abundance: many
j_gene: TRBJ2-2
d_gene: .

CDR3aa: CSVEYRGASTDTQYF
CDR3nt: TGCAGCGTTGAATATCGGGGGGCTAGCACAGATACGCAGTATTTT
v_gene: TRBV29-1
abundance: .
j_gene: TRBJ2-3
d_gene: .

CDR3aa: CATKGGQSSYNEQFF
CDR3nt: TGTGCCACTAAAGGGGGCCAAAGCTCCTACAATGAGCAGTTCTTC
v_gene: TRBV15
abundance: .
j_gene: TRBJ2-1
d_gene: TRBD1

CDR3aa: CSVRTTGNFEQFF
CDR3nt: TGCAGCGTACGCACGACAGGGAACTTTGAGCAGTTCTTC
v_gene: TRBV29-1
abundance: many
j_gene: TRBJ2-1
d_gene: TRBD1

CDR3aa: CASSLATRIHEQYF
CDR3nt: TGTGCCAGCAGCTTAGCGACACGTATACACGAGCAGTACTTC
v_gene: TRBV7-9
abundance: .
j_gene: TRBJ2-7
d_gene: .

CDR3aa: CSARGEREVYYNEQFF
CDR3nt: TGCAGTGCTAGAGGAGAACGGGAGGTTTACTACAATGAGCAGTTCTTC
v_gene: TRBV20-1
abundance: .
j_gene: TRBJ2-1
d_gene: TRBD2

CDR3aa: CASSIRGLSEAFF
CDR3nt: TGTGCCAGCAGTATTAGGGGTTTAAGTGAAGCTTTCTTT
v_gene: TRBV12-3/TRBV12-4
abundance: many
j_gene: TRBJ1-1
d_gene: .

CDR3aa: CASSEGTGSLDEQFF
CDR3nt: TGCGCCAGCAGCGAGGGGACAGGGTCCCTAGATGAGCAGTTCTTC
v_gene: TRBV4-3
abundance: .
j_gene: TRBJ2-1
d_gene: TRBD1

CDR3aa: CASSLGPGRNEQYF
CDR3nt: TGTGCCAGCAGCTTGGGGCCAGGGAGAAACGAGCAGTACTTC
v_gene: TRBV5-5
abundance: few
j_gene: TRBJ2-7
d_gene: .

CDR3aa: CASSPQTWNEQFF
CDR3nt: TGTGCCAGCAGCCCGCAAACTTGGAATGAGCAGTTCTTC
v_gene: TRBV7-6
abundance: many
j_gene: TRBJ2-1
d_gene: .

CDR3aa: CSARQGYEQYF
CDR3nt: TGCAGTGCTAGACAGGGATACGAGCAGTACTTC
v_gene: TRBV20-1
abundance: many
j_gene: TRBJ2-7
d_gene: .

CDR3aa: CASSEDRGPYEQYF
CDR3nt: TGTGCCAGCAGTGAAGACAGGGGGCCCTACGAGCAGTACTTC
v_gene: TRBV25-1
abundance: .
j_gene: TRBJ2-7
d_gene: TRBD1

CDR3aa: CASRHGLAGHNEQFF
CDR3nt: TGTGCCAGCAGACACGGACTAGCGGGACACAATGAGCAGTTCTTC
v_gene: TRBV28
abundance: .
j_gene: TRBJ2-1
d_gene: TRBD2

CDR3aa: CASSEVRGLVLNEQFF
CDR3nt: TGTGCCAGCAGTGAAGTCCGGGGACTAGTCCTCAATGAGCAGTTCTTC
v_gene: TRBV2
abundance: many
j_gene: TRBJ2-1
d_gene: TRBD2

CDR3aa: CASSLFRMNTEAFF
CDR3nt: TGTGCCAGCAGTTTGTTTAGGATGAACACTGAAGCTTTCTTT
v_gene: TRBV28
abundance: few
j_gene: TRBJ1-1
d_gene: .

CDR3aa: CASSFSPYGSHEQYF
CDR3nt: TGTGCCAGCAGTTTCTCCCCCTACGGGTCCCACGAGCAGTACTTC
v_gene: TRBV27
abundance: .
j_gene: TRBJ2-7
d_gene: .

CDR3aa: CASPAGGLNEQFF
CDR3nt: TGTGCCAGCCCCGCGGGGGGGTTAAATGAGCAGTTCTTC
v_gene: TRBV12-3/TRBV12-4
abundance: .
j_gene: TRBJ2-1
d_gene: TRBD2